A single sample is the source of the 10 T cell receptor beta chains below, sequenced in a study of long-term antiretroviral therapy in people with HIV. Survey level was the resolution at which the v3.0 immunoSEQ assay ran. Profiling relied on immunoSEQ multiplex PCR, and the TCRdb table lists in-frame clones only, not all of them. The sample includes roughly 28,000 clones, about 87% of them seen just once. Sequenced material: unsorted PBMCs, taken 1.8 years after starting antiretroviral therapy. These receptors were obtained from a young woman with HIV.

The CDR3 here is CASSPTPERYNEQFF. The CDR3 DNA reads TGTGCCAGCAGTCCAACCCCGGAGCGGTACAATGAGCAGTTCTTC. The J gene is TRBJ2-1, the V gene TRBV5-4; maybe TRBD2 (5 bases). V was cut by 5 bases and J by 4 bases, with 16 bases left in between. This CDR3 has 15 residues. The germline V gene encodes CDR1 SGHNT and CDR2 YYREEE (reference sequence).

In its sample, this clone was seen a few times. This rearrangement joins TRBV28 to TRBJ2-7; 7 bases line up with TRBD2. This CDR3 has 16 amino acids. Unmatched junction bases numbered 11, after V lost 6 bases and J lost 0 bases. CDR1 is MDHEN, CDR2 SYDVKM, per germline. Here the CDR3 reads CASSPRLRTSSYEQYF. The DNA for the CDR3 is TGTGCCAGCAGCCCGCGTCTAAGGACTAGCTCCTACGAGCAGTACTTC.

Written as DNA, the CDR3 is TGTGCCAGCAGCTTAATGGCCTCGGGGGAGACCCAGTACTTC. Protein sequence: CASSLMASGETQYF. This rearrangement joins TRBV11-1 to TRBJ2-5, with TRBD2 as a possible D gene (5 bases). This CDR3 has 14 amino acids. Trimming pared 2 bases from V and 5 bases from J, leaving 12 bases between. In germline, CDR1 is SGHAT, CDR2 FQDESV (reference sequence). Full variable domain (missing parts from reference TRBV11-1 and TRBJ2-5): EAEVAQSPRYKITEKSQAVAFWCDPISGHATLYWYRQILGQGPELLVQFQDESVVDDSQLPKDRFSAERLKGVDSTLKIQPAELGDSAMYLCASSLMASGETQYFGPGTRLLVL.

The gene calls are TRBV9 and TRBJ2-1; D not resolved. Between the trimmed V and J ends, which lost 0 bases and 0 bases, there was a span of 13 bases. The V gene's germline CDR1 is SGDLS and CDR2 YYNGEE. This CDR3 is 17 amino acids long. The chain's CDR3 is CASSVATSRSSYNEQFF. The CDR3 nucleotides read TGTGCCAGCAGCGTAGCTACGTCCAGAAGCTCCTACAATGAGCAGTTCTTC.

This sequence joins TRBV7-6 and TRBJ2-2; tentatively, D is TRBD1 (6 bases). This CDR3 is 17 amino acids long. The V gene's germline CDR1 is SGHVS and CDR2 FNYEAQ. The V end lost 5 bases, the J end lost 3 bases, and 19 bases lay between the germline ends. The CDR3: CASSGQTLRGHTGELFF. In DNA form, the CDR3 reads TGTGCCAGCAGCGGACAAACCCTCAGGGGACACACCGGGGAGCTGTTTTTT.

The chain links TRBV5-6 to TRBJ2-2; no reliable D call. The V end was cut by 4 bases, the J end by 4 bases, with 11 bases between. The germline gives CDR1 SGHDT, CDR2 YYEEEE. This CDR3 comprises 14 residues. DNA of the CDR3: TGTGCCAGCAGCCTCCCGGACGGCACCGGGGAGCTGTTTTTT. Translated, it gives CASSLPDGTGELFF.

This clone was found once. CDR3 coding DNA: TGTGCCAGTACCATGGGTCGGACTGAAGCTTTCTTT. This encodes CASTMGRTEAFF. This chain links TRBV19 with TRBJ1-1; no clear D. In germline, CDR1 is LNHDA, CDR2 SQIVND (reference sequence). V lost 7 bases, J lost 5 bases, and 11 bases lay in between. The CDR3 loop spans 12 amino acids.

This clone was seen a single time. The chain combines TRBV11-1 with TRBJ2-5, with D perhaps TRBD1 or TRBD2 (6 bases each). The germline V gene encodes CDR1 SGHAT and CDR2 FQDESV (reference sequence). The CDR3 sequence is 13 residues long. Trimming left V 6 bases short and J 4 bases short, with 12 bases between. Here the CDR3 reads CASRAGGTETQYF. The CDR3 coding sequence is TGTGCCAGCAGAGCCGGGGGCACAGAGACCCAGTACTTC. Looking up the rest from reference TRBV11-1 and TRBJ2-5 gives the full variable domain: EAEVAQSPRYKITEKSQAVAFWCDPISGHATLYWYRQILGQGPELLVQFQDESVVDDSQLPKDRFSAERLKGVDSTLKIQPAELGDSAMYLCASRAGGTETQYFGPGTRLLVL.

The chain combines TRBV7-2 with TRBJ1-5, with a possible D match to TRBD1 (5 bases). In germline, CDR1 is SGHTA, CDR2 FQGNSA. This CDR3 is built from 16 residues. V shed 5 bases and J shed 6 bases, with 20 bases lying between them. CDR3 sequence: CASSAVIGGGFQPQHF. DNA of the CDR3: TGTGCCAGCAGCGCAGTAATTGGGGGTGGGTTTCAGCCCCAGCATTTT. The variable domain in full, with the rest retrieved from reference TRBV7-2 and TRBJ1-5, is GAGVSQSPSNKVTEKGKDVELRCDPISGHTALYWYRQSLGQGLEFLIYFQGNSAPDKSGLPSDRFSAERTGGSVSTLTIQRTQQEDSAVYLCASSAVIGGGFQPQHFGDGTRLSIL.

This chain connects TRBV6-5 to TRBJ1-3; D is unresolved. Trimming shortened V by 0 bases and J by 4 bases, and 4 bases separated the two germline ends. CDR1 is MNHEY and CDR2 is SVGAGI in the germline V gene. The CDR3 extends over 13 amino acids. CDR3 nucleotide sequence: TGTGCCAGCAGTTACTCGACCGGAAACACCATATATTTT. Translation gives CASSYSTGNTIYF.